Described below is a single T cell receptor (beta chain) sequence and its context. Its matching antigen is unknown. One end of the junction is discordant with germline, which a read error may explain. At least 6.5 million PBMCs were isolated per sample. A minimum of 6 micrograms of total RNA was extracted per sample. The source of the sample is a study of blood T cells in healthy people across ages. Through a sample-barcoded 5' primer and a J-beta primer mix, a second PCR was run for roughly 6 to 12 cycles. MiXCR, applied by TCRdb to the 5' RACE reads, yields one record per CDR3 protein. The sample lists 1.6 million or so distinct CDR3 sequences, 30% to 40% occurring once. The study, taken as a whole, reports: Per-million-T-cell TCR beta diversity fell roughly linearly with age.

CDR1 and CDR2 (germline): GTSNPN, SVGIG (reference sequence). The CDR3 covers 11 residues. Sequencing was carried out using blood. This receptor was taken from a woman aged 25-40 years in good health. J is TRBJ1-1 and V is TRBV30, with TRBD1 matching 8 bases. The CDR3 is CAWRQGAEACF. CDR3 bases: TGTGCCTGGAGGCAGGGGGCTGAAGCTTGCTTT.